The subject of this entry is one T cell receptor beta chain. What it recognizes is unknown. Germline V gene sequence: CDR1 DFQATT, CDR2 SNEGSKA (reference sequence). There are 12 residues in the CDR3. The V and J ends lost 3 bases and 6 bases respectively, with 10 bases between them. This sample was taken from a study of response to subunit inactivated influenza vaccine. Study observations and caveats: Each seasonal influenza vaccination recruits few new T cells, the authors suggested.

Using its own MiXCR run on the RT-PCR reads, TCRdb lists one record per CDR3 protein. The table lists roughly 670,000 distinct CDR3 sequences, 12% to 15% of them singletons. The receptor comes from a man aged 45-60 years who received an inactivated influenza vaccine. The genes are TRBV20-1 and TRBJ2-3, with D tentatively TRBD2 (5 bases). The sample here was PBMCs from blood, taken around 14 days before vaccination. CDR3 sequence reads: CSARRAIDTQYF. CDR3 nucleotides: TGCAGTGCTAGGAGGGCGATTGATACGCAGTATTTT.